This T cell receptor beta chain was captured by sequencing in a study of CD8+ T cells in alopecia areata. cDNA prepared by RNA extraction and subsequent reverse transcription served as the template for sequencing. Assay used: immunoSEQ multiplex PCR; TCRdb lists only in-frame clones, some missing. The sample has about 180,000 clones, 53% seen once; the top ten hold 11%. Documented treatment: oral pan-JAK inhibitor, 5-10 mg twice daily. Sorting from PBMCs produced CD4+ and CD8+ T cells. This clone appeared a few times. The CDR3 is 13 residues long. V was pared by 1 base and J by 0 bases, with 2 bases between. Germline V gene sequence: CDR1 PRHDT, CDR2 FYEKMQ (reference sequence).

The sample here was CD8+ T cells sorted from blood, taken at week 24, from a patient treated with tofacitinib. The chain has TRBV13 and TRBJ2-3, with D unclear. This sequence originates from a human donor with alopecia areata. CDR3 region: CASSLESTDTQYF. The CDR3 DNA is TGTGCCAGCAGCTTAGAGAGCACAGATACGCAGTATTTT.